The 27 T cell receptor beta chains below were found in one sample sequenced in a study of CD8+CD57+ T cells in acquired aplastic anemia. Template material for TCR beta VDJ and CDR3 profiling consisted of genomic DNA. TCRdb reprocessed the reads via MiXCR and lists one record per CDR3 protein. The table records 400,000 to 450,000 distinct CDR3 sequences, just under 70% of them present only once. Sequencing was carried out using sorted CD4+, CD8+, or CD8+CD57+ T cells (not recorded which) from PBMCs. These receptors all come from a human donor in good health, serving as a control.

The table lists this clonotype with many counts. The rearrangement joins TRBV19 to TRBJ2-7; D perhaps matches TRBD1 (6 bases). V was cut by 7 bases and J by 4 bases, with 8 bases left in between. Germline V gives CDR1 LNHDA, CDR2 SQIVND (reference sequence). The CDR3 totals 11 residues. The CDR3 region is CASKGGYEQYF. The CDR3 nucleotides read TGTGCCAGTAAAGGGGGATACGAGCAGTACTTC.

The chain links TRBV7-3 to TRBJ2-7, with 8 bases that match TRBD1. This CDR3 region has 16 residues. V was pared by 5 bases and J by 10 bases, with 19 bases of the junction left unmatched. Germline V gene lookup returns CDR1 SGHTA and CDR2 FQGTGA. CDR3 sequence: CASSPDRALWGQRQYF. CDR3 coding DNA: TGTGCCAGCAGCCCGGACAGGGCTCTATGGGGCCAACGTCAGTACTTC. The whole variable domain, remainder taken from reference TRBV7-3 and TRBJ2-7, is GAGVSQTPSNKVTEKGKYVELRCDPISGHTALYWYRQSLGQGPEFLIYFQGTGAADDSGLPNDRFFAVRPEGSVSTLKIQRTERGDSAVYLCASSPDRALWGQRQYFGPGTRLTVT.

The V and J genes are TRBV20-1 and TRBJ1-2; D is unresolved. Between the trimmed V and J ends, which lost 2 bases and 2 bases, there was a span of 12 bases. The V gene's germline CDR1 is DFQATT and CDR2 SNEGSKA (reference sequence). This CDR3 region has 14 residues. In DNA, the CDR3 is TGCAGTGCTAGATCGGGGATGCCCAACTATGGCTACACCTTC. Translating it yields CSARSGMPNYGYTF.

Comment on this clonotype: One end of the junction varies from germline; a read error may be responsible. The rearrangement links TRBV9 to TRBJ2-1, with D possibly being TRBD1 (6 bases). This CDR3 is built from 14 residues. The V gene's germline CDR1 is SGDLS and CDR2 YYNGEE. This CDR3 is CASNPSTGTPEQIF. CDR3 sequence (DNA): TGTGCCAGCAACCCCTCTACGGGGACACCGGAACAGATCTTC. Full variable domain (outside the CDR3, taken from reference TRBV9 and TRBJ2-1): DSGVTQTPKHLITATGQRVTLRCSPRSGDLSVYWYQQSLDQGLQFLIQYYNGEERAKGNILERFSAQQFPDLHSELNLSSLELGDSALYFCASNPSTGTPEQIFGPGTRLTVL.

Notes on this clonotype: One end of the junction does not line up with germline, which may come from a read error. The chain is built from TRBV10-2 and TRBJ2-7; D is uncertain. CDR1 WSHSY and CDR2 SAAADI come from the germline V gene. CDR3 length: 15 amino acids. CDR3 sequence reads: CASSSTTGRSYEQYF. The DNA of the CDR3 is TGTGCCAGCAGTTCAACGACTGGCCGGTCCTACGAGCAGTACTTC.

The V gene is TRBV9, the J gene TRBJ2-2; weak D call: TRBD1 (6 bases). V lost 4 bases to trimming and J lost 9 bases, with 22 bases between them. The V gene's germline CDR1 is SGDLS and CDR2 YYNGEE. This CDR3 is built from 16 residues. CDR3 in DNA: TGTGCCAGCAGCTTAGCAGGGGATACGCAGTATTGGGAGCTGTTTTTT. This gives the protein CASSLAGDTQYWELFF. The whole variable domain, filled in from reference TRBV9 and TRBJ2-2, reads DSGVTQTPKHLITATGQRVTLRCSPRSGDLSVYWYQQSLDQGLQFLIQYYNGEERAKGNILERFSAQQFPDLHSELNLSSLELGDSALYFCASSLAGDTQYWELFFGEGSRLTVL.

In the case of this clonotype: A junction end diverges from the germline sequence, so it may reflect a read error. This chain connects TRBV25-1 to TRBJ1-2; 9 nucleotides match TRBD1. Germline CDR1 and CDR2: MGHDK and SYGVNS. This CDR3 comprises 14 residues. CDR3 bases: TGTGCCAACAGTGAATCCAACAGGGGGCATGGCTACACCTTC. Translating gives CANSESNRGHGYTF.

The V gene is TRBV5-1, the J gene TRBJ1-2; unclear D gene. V was shortened by 6 bases and J by 12 bases, with 24 bases between the two germline ends. Germline V gene lookup returns CDR1 SGHRS and CDR2 YFSETQ. The CDR3 runs 14 residues. The CDR3, as DNA: TGCGCCAGCACCCAGGACCAGCCCCACTCTGGAAACACCTTC. Translating it yields CASTQDQPHSGNTF.

This clonotype was seen just once. The chain employs TRBV11-2 and TRBJ1-5, with a tentative D call TRBD1 (6 bases). With 5 bases removed from V and 14 bases from J, the gap between germline ends came to 22 bases. CDR3 size: 14 residues. Germline V CDR1 and CDR2: SGHAT, FQNNGV. The DNA of the CDR3 is TGTGCCAGCAGCCATAATAGCGGGGGGGCATCCGAGCATTTT. Protein sequence: CASSHNSGGASEHF.

The J gene is TRBJ2-7, the V gene TRBV12-3 or TRBV12-4; D may correspond to TRBD1 or TRBD2 (6 bases each). This CDR3 comprises 14 residues. The CDR3 sequence: CASGFGGPSREQYF. In DNA form, the CDR3 reads TGTGCTAGCGGCTTTGGGGGGCCTAGTCGCGAGCAGTACTTC.

The sample holds one count of this clonotype. The chain has TRBV20-1 and TRBJ1-2; unclear D gene. V was clipped by 1 base and J by 4 bases, with 16 bases between them. CDR3 length: 15 amino acids. Germline V gives CDR1 DFQATT, CDR2 SNEGSKA (reference sequence). The CDR3 sequence: CSARANAGFGYGYTF. DNA of the CDR3: TGCAGTGCTAGAGCTAATGCGGGCTTCGGCTATGGCTACACCTTC.

The genes are TRBV12-5 and TRBJ1-2; 7 bases are a match to TRBD1. With V trimmed by 3 bases and J by 6 bases, 7 bases remained unmatched. There are 14 residues in the CDR3. Germline CDR1 is LGHNT and CDR2 is FRNRAP. This CDR3 reads CASGFGTAEDGYTF. CDR3 coding DNA: TGTGCTAGTGGTTTCGGGACAGCGGAAGATGGCTACACCTTC.

This clonotype was found a few times. The chain joins TRBV2 to TRBJ1-2, with 7 bases aligning to TRBD1. Germline-derived CDR1 and CDR2 are SNHLY and FYNNEI. CDR3 length equals 12 residues. The V gene end was trimmed by 11 bases and the J gene end by 4 bases; junction bases not matched to a gene: 7. The CDR3 protein is CAWRGDSYGYTF. DNA for the CDR3: TGTGCCTGGAGGGGGGACAGCTATGGCTACACCTTC.

This clonotype was seen a single time. In DNA, the CDR3 is TGTGCCAGCAGCTTGGTACAACGGGGTTCGGAAGAGACCCAGTACTTC. This translates into CASSLVQRGSEETQYF. This chain connects TRBV5-6 to TRBJ2-5; perhaps TRBD2 as D (5 bases). Per the germline V gene, CDR1 is SGHDT and CDR2 is YYEEEE. The V and J ends lost 0 bases and 3 bases respectively, with 15 bases between them. The CDR3 extends over 16 amino acids.

Points on this clonotype: Since a much larger clone is just one base distant, this may be a read error. The chain employs TRBV19 and TRBJ2-5, with 9 bases aligning to TRBD2. This CDR3 is built from 16 residues. J gave up 9 bases and V 0 bases, and 11 bases lay outside the gene matches. CDR1 and CDR2 (germline): LNHDA, SQIVND (reference sequence). The CDR3 loop is CASSIDSGGLMEAQYF. In nucleotides, the CDR3 is TGTGCCAGTAGTATAGATAGCGGGGGCCTAATGGAGGCCCAGTACTTC.

This chain joins TRBV9 and TRBJ1-2; D not resolved. This CDR3 comprises 14 residues. Trimming pared 4 bases from V and 2 bases from J, leaving 12 bases between. Germline CDR1 reads SGDLS; CDR2 reads YYNGEE. CDR3 residues: CASSSLGGNYGYTF. The CDR3 DNA sequence: TGTGCCAGCAGCTCCCTGGGTGGGAACTATGGCTACACCTTC.

With regard to this clonotype: The junction shows a germline mismatch at one end, possibly a read error. This sequence joins TRBV12-3 or TRBV12-4 and TRBJ2-3, with TRBD2 matching over 10 bases. This CDR3 is 13 amino acids long. CDR3 in amino acids: CASSLAGVDTQYF. The CDR3 DNA follows: TGTGCCAGCAGTCTAGCGGGAGTAGATACGCAGTACTTT.

The chain recombines TRBV7-2 with TRBJ1-1, with D tentatively TRBD1 (6 bases). The V end was cut by 9 bases, the J end by 0 bases, with 14 bases between. The CDR3 is 14 residues long. Germline V gives CDR1 SGHTA, CDR2 FQGNSA. CDR3 nucleotides: TGTGCCAGTAGCATCGGGGGGCTGAACACTGAAGCTTTCTTT. Amino acid sequence: CASSIGGLNTEAFF. The whole variable domain, remainder taken from reference TRBV7-2 and TRBJ1-1, is GAGVSQSPSNKVTEKGKDVELRCDPISGHTALYWYRQSLGQGLEFLIYFQGNSAPDKSGLPSDRFSAERTGGSVSTLTIQRTQQEDSAVYLCASSIGGLNTEAFFGQGTRLTVV.

In this sample, this clonotype turned up once. The gene calls are TRBV7-2 and TRBJ1-2; tentative D call: TRBD1 (5 bases). The J call may be incorrect, as the DNA end agrees better with TRBJ1-5. The CDR3 is made up of 13 amino acids. Germline values: CDR1 SGHTA, CDR2 FQGNSA. The CDR3 loop is CASTGDGNQPQHF. The CDR3 DNA follows: TGTGCCAGTACCGGGGACGGCAATCAGCCCCAGCATTTT.

This clonotype was observed once. In DNA, the CDR3 is TGCGCCAGCAACTTAGGGGTAGCGGGGGGGTATCGCGAGCAGTACTTC. This sequence encodes CASNLGVAGGYREQYF. V and J are TRBV10-2 and TRBJ2-7; TRBD2 aligns across 11 bases. The ends lost 7 bases at V and 6 bases at J; junction bases unmatched: 14. The V gene's germline CDR1 is WSHSY and CDR2 SAAADI. There are 16 residues in the CDR3.

Concerning this clonotype: Compared with germline, one end of the junction differs, possibly owing to a read error. The chain carries TRBV19 and TRBJ2-1; 7 bases agree with TRBD2. The CDR3 runs to 13 residues. The germline V gene has CDR1 LNHDA and CDR2 SQIVND (reference sequence). The CDR3 is CASGTSGTTEPFF. CDR3 sequence (DNA): TGTGCCAGCGGGACGAGCGGGACCACTGAGCCGTTCTTT. The variable domain in full, completed from reference TRBV19 and TRBJ2-1, reads DGGITQSPKYLFRKEGQNVTLSCEQNLNHDAMYWYRQDPGQGLRLIYYSQIVNDFQKGDIAEGYSVSREKKESFPLTVTSAQKNPTAFYLCASGTSGTTEPFFGPGTRLTVL.

This clonotype was recorded at least ten times. The CDR3 protein is CASSLALGEQFF. DNA of the CDR3: TGTGCCAGCAGCTTAGCGCTTGGTGAGCAGTTCTTC. This chain uses TRBV11-3 with TRBJ2-1, with D hard to call. The CDR3 consists of 12 residues. Per germline, CDR1 SGHNT and CDR2 YENEEA. Between the trimmed V and J ends, which lost 1 base and 9 bases, there was a span of 7 bases.

In its sample, this clonotype was seen many times. The CDR3 DNA follows: TGCAGCGTAGGGACAACAACTAATGAAAAACTGTTTTTT. This codes for CSVGTTTNEKLFF. The chain carries TRBV29-1 and TRBJ1-4; maybe TRBD1 (6 bases). Deletions cut 6 bases from V and 0 bases from J, with 8 bases between. Germline V CDR1 and CDR2: SQVTM, ANQGSEA. The length of the CDR3 is 13 residues.

The chain joins TRBV2 to TRBJ2-7; D ambiguous. The V gene's germline CDR1 is SNHLY and CDR2 FYNNEI. Trimming removed 6 bases from V and 6 bases from J, with 12 bases in between. The CDR3 is 12 amino acids. CDR3 nucleotides: TGTGCCAGCAGGGTAGGACCCGGCGAGCAGTACTTC. Its translation is CASRVGPGEQYF.

For this clonotype: A junction end diverges from the germline sequence, so it may reflect a read error. V is TRBV7-9 and J is TRBJ1-6, with D unresolved. This CDR3 is 14 amino acids long. CDR1 is SEHNR and CDR2 is FQNEAQ in the germline V gene (reference sequence). As DNA, the CDR3 is TGTGCCAGCAGCTTTAGACTAGCTAAAAACACAGATACCTTT. It specifies CASSFRLAKNTDTF.

The gene calls are TRBV7-8 and TRBJ1-5, with D possibly matching TRBD1 (5 bases). From germline, CDR1 is SGHVS and CDR2 FQNEAQ. CDR3 length: 12 amino acids. Between the trimmed V and J ends, which lost 5 bases and 15 bases, there was a span of 17 bases. CDR3 nucleotide sequence: TGTGCCAGCAGCGTAGAGCGGCAGGGCCCGCATTTT. This sequence encodes CASSVERQGPHF.

The chain links TRBV12-3 or TRBV12-4 to TRBJ1-3; D may be TRBD1 (5 bases). V was shortened by 5 bases and J by 0 bases, with 11 bases between the two germline ends. CDR3 length equals 15 residues. The chain's CDR3 is CASSLTAFSGNTIYF. The DNA of the CDR3 is TGTGCCAGCAGTCTGACAGCTTTCTCTGGAAACACCATATATTTT.